A single sample gave rise to the 18 T cell receptor beta chains below, sequenced in a study of blood T cell repertoires in COVID-19. TCRdb keeps only in-frame clones here, not all; method: immunoSEQ multiplex PCR. The repertoire includes approximately 180,000 clones, roughly 89% of them detected once, and under 3% sits in the top ten. Source material: PBMCs or T cells enriched from blood (not recorded which). The receptors stem from a middle-aged woman with acute COVID-19.

This chain links TRBV7-2 with TRBJ2-5; D is uncertain. This CDR3 contains 13 residues. V was shortened by 5 bases and J by 1 base, with 8 bases between the two germline ends. Germline V lookup: CDR1 SGHTA, CDR2 FQGNSA. CDR3: CASSRSLQETQYF. The CDR3 DNA is TGTGCCAGCAGCCGGAGCCTCCAAGAGACCCAGTACTTC.

V gene TRBV27 combines with J gene TRBJ2-7, with 8 positions matching TRBD1. CDR1 and CDR2 from the germline V gene are MNHEY and SMNVEV (reference sequence). The CDR3 extends over 14 amino acids. With 4 bases clipped from V and 3 bases from J, the junction kept 5 bases outside the gene matches. The CDR3 reads CASSSRGLYYEQYF. DNA for the CDR3: TGTGCCAGCAGTTCCAGGGGGCTCTACTACGAGCAGTACTTC.

This clone was seen a handful of times. The genes are TRBV10-3 and TRBJ1-2; D gene uncertain. Germline V gene data show CDR1 as ENHRY and CDR2 as SYGVKD. The CDR3 totals 14 residues. The germline V and J ends were trimmed by 3 bases and 4 bases, with 12 bases remaining between them. The CDR3, as DNA: TGTGCCATCAGTGACTACAGCCCAAGCTATGGCTACACCTTC. Protein: CAISDYSPSYGYTF.

The genes are TRBV5-1 and TRBJ1-5; D is possibly TRBD1 (6 bases). Looked up from germline, CDR1 is SGHRS and CDR2 is YFSETQ. V shed 4 bases and J shed 3 bases, with 11 bases lying between them. CDR3 length: 14 residues. The CDR3 loop is CASSEGHINQPQHF. As DNA, the CDR3 is TGCGCCAGCAGCGAGGGACATATCAATCAGCCCCAGCATTTT.

The chain uses TRBV28 and TRBJ1-2, with TRBD1 matching 7 bases. The ends lost 5 bases at V and 5 bases at J; junction bases unmatched: 8. The CDR3 covers 14 residues. Germline V CDR1 and CDR2: MDHEN, SYDVKM. DNA of the CDR3: TGTGCCAGCAGTGACCCAGGGGGAGATTATGGCTACACCTTC. Protein: CASSDPGGDYGYTF.

CDR3 loop: CASRAGVAYNEQFF. CDR3 nucleotide sequence: TGCGCCAGCAGGGCGGGAGTTGCCTACAATGAGCAGTTCTTC. V is TRBV5-1 and J is TRBJ2-1; 7 nucleotides match TRBD2. This CDR3 region has 14 residues. Germline V CDR1 and CDR2: SGHRS, YFSETQ. The J segment lost 2 bases and the V segment lost 5 bases, leaving 4 bases of the junction unmatched. Looking up the rest from reference TRBV5-1 and TRBJ2-1 gives the full variable domain: KAGVTQTPRYLIKTRGQQVTLSCSPISGHRSVSWYQQTPGQGLQFLFEYFSETQRNKGNFPGRFSGRQFSNSRSEMNVSTLELGDSALYLCASRAGVAYNEQFFGPGTRLTVL.

The chain's CDR3 is CASSEQGADEQFF. The DNA for the CDR3 is TGTGCCAGCAGTGAACAGGGGGCCGATGAGCAGTTCTTC. V is TRBV25-1 and J is TRBJ2-1; 8 bases are a match to TRBD1. This CDR3 is built from 13 residues. Trimming cost V 2 bases and J 8 bases; bases outside gene matches: 2. Germline CDR1 MGHDK, CDR2 SYGVNS.

The chain couples TRBV5-1 to TRBJ2-2, with TRBD2 matching 11 bases. This CDR3 contains 16 residues. With V trimmed by 2 bases and J by 1 base, 1 base remained unmatched. Germline V gene lookup returns CDR1 SGHRS and CDR2 YFSETQ. This CDR3 reads CASSFLAGGNTGELFF. CDR3 nucleotides: TGCGCCAGCAGCTTTCTAGCGGGAGGGAACACCGGGGAGCTGTTTTTT.

V gene TRBV27 combines with J gene TRBJ2-7, with D possibly matching TRBD2 (5 bases). Germline V gene sequence: CDR1 MNHEY, CDR2 SMNVEV (reference sequence). This CDR3 contains 15 residues. V lost 2 bases to trimming and J lost 0 bases, with 11 bases between them. The CDR3 coding sequence is TGTGCCAGCAGTTTACAGATGGCGGGCTCCTACGAGCAGTACTTC. This translates into CASSLQMAGSYEQYF.

The V call is TRBV2, the J call TRBJ2-5, with 7 bases fitting TRBD1. CDR3 length: 16 amino acids. CDR1 and CDR2 from the germline V gene are SNHLY and FYNNEI. Trimming at V came to 5 bases and at J to 7 bases, leaving 16 bases not matched to a gene. CDR3 region: CASSSRQGGPKSTQYF. The CDR3 region has the DNA TGTGCCAGCAGTTCGCGACAGGGTGGCCCCAAGTCGACCCAGTACTTC.

This chain uses TRBV3-1 (or the pseudogene TRBV3-2) with TRBJ2-2, with 7 positions matching TRBD1. The germline gives CDR1 LGHDT, CDR2 YNNKEL (reference sequence). This CDR3 contains 14 residues. With 8 bases clipped from V and 2 bases from J, the junction kept 5 bases outside the gene matches. CDR3 sequence: CASRGQINTGELFF. DNA of the CDR3: TGTGCCAGCCGGGGACAGATAAACACCGGGGAGCTGTTTTTT.

The genes are TRBV19 and TRBJ1-1; TRBD1 aligns across 11 bases. From germline, CDR1 is LNHDA and CDR2 SQIVND (reference sequence). CDR3 length: 16 residues. The V gene end was trimmed by 1 base and the J gene end by 3 bases; junction bases not matched to a gene: 4. CDR3 residues: CASSIGTGGAHTEAFF. CDR3 coding DNA: TGTGCCAGTAGTATAGGGACAGGGGGCGCGCACACTGAAGCTTTCTTT.

The chain carries TRBV13 and TRBJ1-2; TRBD1 agrees at 9 bases. The CDR3 covers 15 residues. V shed 3 bases, J shed 4 bases, and the junction held 6 bases outside the gene matches. CDR1 is PRHDT and CDR2 is FYEKMQ in the germline V gene (reference sequence). This CDR3 reads CASSFGQDRGYGYTF. DNA of the CDR3: TGTGCCAGCAGCTTCGGACAGGACAGGGGCTATGGCTACACCTTC.

The chain links TRBV12-5 to TRBJ1-3; 10 nucleotides match TRBD1. V lost 2 bases and J lost 0; bases outside the gene matches: 16. Germline values: CDR1 LGHNT, CDR2 FRNRAP. The CDR3 is 21 residues long. CDR3 coding DNA: TGTGCTAGTGGTTTGCGCGGGGGGGACAGGGGACTCGGAAACTCTGGAAACACCATATATTTT. Amino acids: CASGLRGGDRGLGNSGNTIYF.

The chain carries TRBV7-3 and TRBJ2-3, with D perhaps matching TRBD1 (6 bases). The CDR3 totals 15 residues. CDR1 and CDR2 (germline): SGHTA, FQGTGA. The germline V and J ends were trimmed by 2 bases and 4 bases, with 13 bases remaining between them. As DNA, the CDR3 is TGTGCCAGCAGCTTATGGGGCAGGGGCCCAGATACGCAGTATTTT. Translating gives CASSLWGRGPDTQYF.

The chain employs TRBV9 and TRBJ2-1; a weak D match, TRBD2 (5 bases). Germline CDR1 and CDR2: SGDLS and YYNGEE. V was shortened by 4 bases and J by 5 bases, with 19 bases between the two germline ends. The CDR3 loop spans 16 amino acids. CDR3 bases: TGTGCCAGCAGCCACCCTGAGGGAGTAGCCCACAATGAGCAGTTCTTC. It encodes CASSHPEGVAHNEQFF.

This sequence joins TRBV7-9 and TRBJ2-1; 12 bases are shared with TRBD2. Germline V gene sequence: CDR1 SEHNR, CDR2 FQNEAQ (reference sequence). The CDR3 is made up of 15 amino acids. Trimming took 5 bases from V and 4 from J; bases not matched to a gene: 3. CDR3 residues: CASSGGTSGYNEQFF. The CDR3 nucleotides are TGTGCCAGCAGCGGAGGGACTAGCGGGTACAATGAGCAGTTCTTC.

In this sample, this clone turned up once. V usage is TRBV5-1 and J usage is TRBJ2-5; 12 bases match TRBD2. The length of the CDR3 is 17 residues. Losses at the gene ends were 4 bases for V and 0 bases for J; bases not matched to a gene: 7. Per germline, CDR1 SGHRS and CDR2 YFSETQ. The DNA of the CDR3 is TGCGCCAGCAGCGCCAGACTAGCGGGGGTGTACCAAGAGACCCAGTACTTC. This encodes CASSARLAGVYQETQYF.